The 17 T cell receptor beta chains below come from one sample, sequenced in a study of OX40 agonist ivuxolimab in advanced cancers. This table comes from immunoSEQ multiplex PCR, and its TCRdb copy is limited to in-frame clones, with some not included. This table holds tens of thousands of clones, around 86% found once. Sequencing was performed on CD4+ or CD8+ T cells sorted from blood, taken in a trial of the OX40 agonist ivuxolimab. These TCRs come from an adult with an advanced solid tumor such as melanoma, head and neck, liver or kidney cancer.

The chain combines TRBV5-1 with TRBJ2-2, with D perhaps TRBD1 (5 bases). The ends were cut back, 2 bases at V and 1 base at J, with 15 bases in the middle. The CDR3 totals 17 residues. Per the germline V gene, CDR1 is SGHRS and CDR2 is YFSETQ. CDR3 sequence reads: CASSLAMTAKNTGELFF. As DNA, the CDR3 is TGCGCCAGCAGCTTAGCCATGACAGCGAAGAACACCGGGGAGCTGTTTTTT.

The chain is built from TRBV7-2 and TRBJ1-1, with a possible D match to TRBD1 (5 bases). Germline V gives CDR1 SGHTA, CDR2 FQGNSA. Trimming took 0 bases from V and 4 from J, leaving 12 bases between them. The CDR3 runs 15 residues. The CDR3 DNA follows: TGTGCCAGCAGCTTAGCTGTGGGGGTCCTCACTGAAGCTTTCTTT. As protein: CASSLAVGVLTEAFF.

The chain links TRBV6-1 to TRBJ2-7, with D possibly TRBD1 on 5 matching bases. V was pared by 5 bases and J by 4 bases, with 15 bases between. Germline lookup yields CDR1 MNHNS and CDR2 SASEGT. The CDR3 is 14 amino acids. Here the CDR3 DNA reads TGTGCCAGCAGTCTGGGGCAGAAAAAGTACGAGCAGTACTTC. Translated: CASSLGQKKYEQYF.

As to this clone: A much larger clone differs from this one at a single base, so this may be a read error. This chain uses TRBV7-9 with TRBJ1-1; D gene unclear. V was clipped by 1 base and J by 3 bases, with 6 bases between them. Germline V lookup: CDR1 SEHNR, CDR2 FQNEAQ (reference sequence). The CDR3 sequence is 13 residues long. The CDR3 spells CASSLGWDTEAFF. The CDR3 DNA sequence: TGTGCCAGCAGCTTAGGGTGGGACACTGAAGCTTTCTTT.

V is TRBV6-1 and J is TRBJ2-7, with D maybe TRBD2 (6 bases). Germline CDR1 MNHNS, CDR2 SASEGT. Between the trimmed V and J ends, which lost 3 bases and 2 bases, there was a span of 17 bases. The CDR3 loop spans 16 amino acids. Here the CDR3 reads CASSDGGTPPPYEQYF. Written as DNA, the CDR3 is TGTGCCAGCAGTGACGGTGGGACTCCGCCCCCCTACGAGCAGTACTTC.

This clone showed up just once. V and J are TRBV4-2 and TRBJ2-1; D remains ambiguous. V was trimmed by 1 base and J by 1 base, leaving 14 bases between them. CDR3 size: 17 residues. Germline values: CDR1 LGHNA, CDR2 YNFKEQ. For the CDR3, the DNA is TGTGCCAGCAGCCAAGTCCCTGGGCTGAGGTCCTACAATGAGCAGTTCTTC. Translated, it gives CASSQVPGLRSYNEQFF.

The chain recombines TRBV2 with TRBJ2-2; D not certain. The CDR3 has 14 residues. Germline values: CDR1 SNHLY, CDR2 FYNNEI. Trimming removed 2 bases from V and 2 bases from J, with 6 bases in between. The CDR3 region is CASSERFNTGELFF. The CDR3, as DNA: TGTGCCAGCAGTGAAAGATTTAACACCGGGGAGCTGTTTTTT. The whole variable domain, remainder taken from reference TRBV2 and TRBJ2-2, is EPEVTQTPSHQVTQMGQEVILRCVPISNHLYFYWYRQILGQKVEFLVSFYNNEISEKSEIFDDQFSVERPDGSNFTLKIRSTKLEDSAMYFCASSERFNTGELFFGEGSRLTVL.

The chain has TRBV15 and TRBJ1-6; D not resolved. Germline V gives CDR1 LNHNV, CDR2 YYDKDF (reference sequence). This CDR3 is built from 13 residues. Trimming removed 3 bases at V and 8 bases at J, with 8 bases between. The CDR3 reads CATSREEDSPLHF. The CDR3 nucleotides are TGTGCCACCAGCAGGGAGGAGGATTCACCCCTCCACTTT. Combining the CDR3 with reference TRBV15 and TRBJ1-6 gives the whole variable domain DAMVIQNPRYQVTQFGKPVTLSCSQTLNHNVMYWYQQKSSQAPKLLFHYYDKDFNNEADTPDNFQSRRPNTSFCFLDIRSPGLGDTAMYLCATSREEDSPLHFGNGTRLTVT.

In its sample, this clone was seen once. The chain combines TRBV11-2 with TRBJ2-6; D may be TRBD1 (5 bases). The CDR3 covers 17 residues. Trimming shortened V by 5 bases and J by 1 base, and 15 bases separated the two germline ends. Germline CDR1 and CDR2: SGHAT and FQNNGV. The CDR3, as DNA: TGTGCCAGCAGCACCTGGACACTTCTATCTGGGGCCAACGTCCTGACTTTC. It codes for CASSTWTLLSGANVLTF.

CDR3 bases: TGTGCCAGCTCACCAGTCCCGGGACAGGGAGTACAAGAGACCCAGTACTTC. Its protein is CASSPVPGQGVQETQYF. The chain has TRBV18 and TRBJ2-5, with 9 bases that match TRBD1. This CDR3 region has 17 residues. The V and J ends lost 2 bases and 2 bases, in that order; junction bases with no gene match: 9. Germline V gene data show CDR1 as KGHSH and CDR2 as LQKENI.

The V and J genes are TRBV21-1 and TRBJ2-6; the D call TRBD1 from the table was never checked on the DNA. TRBV21-1 is a pseudogene locus. This CDR3 region has 18 residues. This chain's CDR3 is CASSKASRRVPGANVLTF. The DNA for the CDR3 is TGTGCCAGCAGCAAAGCAAGCCGCAGGGTTCCCGGGGCCAACGTCCTGACTTTC.

J is TRBJ1-1 and V is TRBV12-5; a possible D gene is TRBD1 (6 bases). V dropped 7 bases and J dropped 0 bases, with 12 bases sitting between them. There are 14 residues in the CDR3. Germline V gene sequence: CDR1 LGHNT, CDR2 FRNRAP. The DNA for the CDR3 is TGTGCTAGTGCCGAACAGGGCATGAACACTGAAGCTTTCTTT. Its protein product is CASAEQGMNTEAFF.

The J gene is TRBJ2-7, the V gene TRBV18; 10 positions agree with TRBD1. The V and J ends lost 0 bases and 4 bases, in that order; junction bases with no gene match: 3. Germline V gene data show CDR1 as KGHSH and CDR2 as LQKENI. This CDR3 spans 15 amino acids. The CDR3 bases are TGTGCCAGCTCACCACCTGACAGGGGGCGGTACGAGCAGTACTTC. As protein: CASSPPDRGRYEQYF. Complete variable domain (other parts from reference TRBV18 and TRBJ2-7): NAGVMQNPRHLVRRRGQEARLRCSPMKGHSHVYWYRQLPEEGLKFMVYLQKENIIDESGMPKERFSAEFPKEGPSILRIQQVVRGDSAAYFCASSPPDRGRYEQYFGPGTRLTVT.

This clone was detected once. The CDR3 protein is CASKNGGAGNTGELFF. Here the CDR3 DNA reads TGTGCCAGCAAGAACGGGGGGGCCGGGAACACCGGGGAGCTGTTTTTT. V gene TRBV6-6 combines with J gene TRBJ2-2; TRBD2 matches 8 bases. Losses at the gene ends were 7 bases for V and 1 base for J; bases not matched to a gene: 8. The length of the CDR3 is 16 residues. Germline V gene data show CDR1 as MNHNY and CDR2 as SVGAGI (reference sequence).

This clone was seen just once. The genes are TRBV5-6 and TRBJ2-2; 9 positions agree with TRBD1. CDR1 SGHDT and CDR2 YYEEEE come from the germline V gene. The ends lost 9 bases at V and 6 bases at J; junction bases unmatched: 12. The CDR3 loop spans 15 amino acids. CDR3 sequence: CATPRGTGWSGELFF. CDR3 in DNA: TGTGCCACCCCCCGAGGGACAGGGTGGTCCGGGGAGCTGTTTTTT.

This sequence joins TRBV12-5 and TRBJ1-4; no definite D call. V lost 4 bases to trimming and J lost 7 bases, with 13 bases between them. The CDR3 is made up of 14 amino acids. Germline CDR1 is LGHNT and CDR2 is FRNRAP. CDR3 sequence reads: CASGSLWDPEKLFF. The CDR3 DNA reads TGTGCTAGTGGTTCCCTATGGGATCCTGAAAAACTGTTTTTT. The variable domain in full, with the rest retrieved from reference TRBV12-5 and TRBJ1-4, is DARVTQTPRHKVTEMGQEVTMRCQPILGHNTVFWYRQTMMQGLELLAYFRNRAPLDDSGMPKDRFSAEMPDATLATLKIQPSEPRDSAVYFCASGSLWDPEKLFFGSGTQLSVL.

This chain joins TRBV4-1 and TRBJ1-2, with D possibly TRBD1 on 6 matching bases. Germline V CDR1 and CDR2: MGHRA, YSYEKL. CDR3 length: 15 amino acids. Deletions cut 0 bases from V and 0 bases from J, with 8 bases between. CDR3 sequence reads: CASSQEDSTNYGYTF. The CDR3 bases are TGCGCCAGCAGCCAAGAGGACAGTACTAACTATGGCTACACCTTC.